This TCR beta chain came from a study of response to subunit inactivated influenza vaccine. Study-level points and caveats: Each seasonal influenza vaccination, the authors suggested, recruits few new T cells.

Germline values: CDR1 KGHDR, CDR2 SFDVKD. The CDR3 covers 16 residues. J was trimmed by 6 bases and V by 1 base; bases with no gene match: 6. Details on this clonotype: Antigen: not known.

Via MiXCR, TCRdb re-called the RT-PCR reads, giving one row per CDR3 protein. This sample carries 700,000 to 900,000 distinct CDR3 sequences, over 20% of them seen once, and the ten largest clones take about 9.4%. V usage is TRBV24-1 and J usage is TRBJ2-2; 8 bases fit TRBD2. Source: PBMCs from blood, taken more than 4 days after vaccination. This receptor was taken from a man aged 45-65 years who received an inactivated influenza vaccine. CDR3 bases: TGTGCCACCAGTGATTTTGGTAGCGGGATCTCCGGGGAGCTGTTTTTT. Its translation is CATSDFGSGISGELFF.